The clone carrying this TCR beta chain was picked up a small number of times. Its antigen is as yet unknown. TCRdb itself ran the reads through MiXCR, one entry per CDR3 protein. The sample lists almost 90,000 distinct CDR3 sequences, less than 30% occurring once. The sample originates from a study of T cell repertoires in cytomegalovirus infection. Study information: Alongside well-studied HLA-B-restricted CMV epitopes, recently identified HLA-C-restricted CMV epitopes were also used. Shared public TCR beta signatures pointed to both CMV infection and a matching HLA type.

Between the trimmed V and J ends, which lost 5 bases and 8 bases, there was a span of 12 bases. The CDR3 spans 13 residues. CDR1 and CDR2 (germline): LNHDA, SQIVND (reference sequence). The study, taken as a whole, reports: The cumulative frequency of public TCR beta families identified carriers of CMV plus the relevant HLA. In two of eight donors, the top clonotype was HLA-C-restricted CMV-specific.

This sample comprised CD8+ T cells from cultured PBMCs, obtained from culture after CMV antigen stimulation. This chain connects TRBV19 to TRBJ2-2; D gene unclear. The sequence derives from a human donor in good health (CMV status not recorded). Some clones in this sample may be carry-over from other donors' samples. The CDR3 protein is CASSAGLRGELFF. In nucleotides, the CDR3 is TGTGCCAGTAGTGCCGGCTTGAGGGGGGAGCTGTTTTTT.